The rows below give T cell receptor beta chains drawn from one sample of a study of T-cell memory formation after mild COVID-19. Using its own MiXCR run on the 5' RACE reads, TCRdb lists one record per CDR3 protein. The table includes around 450,000 distinct CDR3 sequences, approximately 25% detected once. Source material: PBMCs or a T cell subset sorted from them (not recorded which). The origin of the receptors is an adult woman who had mild COVID-19 (a few samples of this study predate the infection). Cell type and time point are not known. The CDR3 runs from the conserved cysteine through the conserved F or W. Fields, in order: D gene, J gene, CDR3 length, clone size, V gene, CDR3 DNA, CDR3 protein. A D gene is named only where the DNA matches it firmly. Clone size is not always given. Where it is, it says once, few, many or a class for expanded clones.

D gene: -; J gene: TRBJ2-7; CDR3 length: 14; clone size: few; V gene: TRBV5-1; CDR3 DNA: TGCGCCAGCAGCCGGGACACGGAAGGCCTCGAGCAGTACTTC; CDR3 protein: CASSRDTEGLEQYF
D gene: TRBD2; J gene: TRBJ2-2; CDR3 length: 17; clone size: -; V gene: TRBV3-1; CDR3 DNA: TGTGCCAGCAGCCCCCGACTAGCGGGGGGCCGCACCGGGGAGCTGTTTTTT; CDR3 protein: CASSPRLAGGRTGELFF
D gene: TRBD2; J gene: TRBJ2-3; CDR3 length: 17; clone size: -; V gene: TRBV5-1; CDR3 DNA: TGCGCCAGCAGCTTTGCAGCTGGCGGGGGGGCGGCAGATACGCAGTATTTT; CDR3 protein: CASSFAAGGGAADTQYF
D gene: TRBD1; J gene: TRBJ2-7; CDR3 length: 16; clone size: -; V gene: TRBV18; CDR3 DNA: TGTGCCAGCTCACCGTCTTACGGGACAGCTCACTACGAGCAGTACTTC; CDR3 protein: CASSPSYGTAHYEQYF
D gene: -; J gene: TRBJ2-5; CDR3 length: 15; clone size: -; V gene: TRBV7-9; CDR3 DNA: TGTGCCAGCAGCTTAGGGGGGCCAGACCAAGAGACCCAGTACTTC; CDR3 protein: CASSLGGPDQETQYF
D gene: -; J gene: TRBJ1-1; CDR3 length: 16; clone size: few; V gene: TRBV11-2; CDR3 DNA: TGTGCCAGCACCACCCTCCGCGGGGGGCGCGACACTGAAGCTTTCTTT; CDR3 protein: CASTTLRGGRDTEAFF
D gene: -; J gene: TRBJ2-5; CDR3 length: 13; clone size: many; V gene: TRBV30; CDR3 DNA: TGTGCCTGGGGACGGGGGCACCAAGAGACCCAGTACTTC; CDR3 protein: CAWGRGHQETQYF
D gene: TRBD1; J gene: TRBJ2-3; CDR3 length: 15; clone size: -; V gene: TRBV5-1; CDR3 DNA: TGCGCCAGCAGCTTAGGGGGCGCGAGTAAAGATACGCAGTATTTT; CDR3 protein: CASSLGGASKDTQYF
D gene: -; J gene: TRBJ2-3; CDR3 length: 16; clone size: -; V gene: TRBV7-9; CDR3 DNA: TGTGCCAGCAGCAAAGGCAGGACCAGCGGCACAGATACGCAGTATTTT; CDR3 protein: CASSKGRTSGTDTQYF
D gene: TRBD2; J gene: TRBJ2-1; CDR3 length: 14; clone size: few; V gene: TRBV20-1; CDR3 DNA: TGCAGTGCTAGAGATGGCGGGAGGGGGGGTGAGCAGTTCTTC; CDR3 protein: CSARDGGRGGEQFF
D gene: -; J gene: TRBJ2-5; CDR3 length: 15; clone size: -; V gene: TRBV21-1; CDR3 DNA: TGTGCCAGCATCGACCCGGACAGAGAACAAGAGACCCAGTACTTC; CDR3 protein: CASIDPDREQETQYF
D gene: TRBD2; J gene: TRBJ2-2; CDR3 length: 16; clone size: -; V gene: TRBV4-3; CDR3 DNA: TGCGCCAGCAGCAGTGGACTAGCGGGAGCCCCCGGGGAGCTGTTTTTT; CDR3 protein: CASSSGLAGAPGELFF
D gene: TRBD1; J gene: TRBJ2-7; CDR3 length: 15; clone size: -; V gene: TRBV27; CDR3 DNA: TGTGCCAGCAGTTTATCGGGGACAGGGATCTACGAGCAGTACTTC; CDR3 protein: CASSLSGTGIYEQYF
D gene: TRBD2; J gene: TRBJ2-3; CDR3 length: 12; clone size: -; V gene: TRBV15; CDR3 DNA: TGTGCCACCAGCAGGATAGCGGGTACGCAGTATTTT; CDR3 protein: CATSRIAGTQYF
D gene: TRBD1; J gene: TRBJ2-2; CDR3 length: 16; clone size: few; V gene: TRBV15; CDR3 DNA: TGTGCCACCAGCAGAGATTGGACAGGGAACACCGGGGAGCTGTTTTTT; CDR3 protein: CATSRDWTGNTGELFF
D gene: TRBD2; J gene: TRBJ2-7; CDR3 length: 15; clone size: many; V gene: TRBV7-2; CDR3 DNA: TGTGCCAGCAGCATTAGCGGGATCTCGGCCCACGAGCAGTACTTC; CDR3 protein: CASSISGISAHEQYF
D gene: TRBD2; J gene: TRBJ2-3; CDR3 length: 15; clone size: many; V gene: TRBV27; CDR3 DNA: TGTGCCAGCAGTTTAAGCGGGAGGGACACAGATACGCAGTATTTT; CDR3 protein: CASSLSGRDTDTQYF
D gene: TRBD2; J gene: TRBJ2-5; CDR3 length: 18; clone size: -; V gene: TRBV6-2/TRBV6-3; CDR3 DNA: TGTGCCAGCAGTTACTCTTCAGCAGCGGGAGTTCACCAAGAGACCCAGTACTTC; CDR3 protein: CASSYSSAAGVHQETQYF
D gene: -; J gene: TRBJ1-2; CDR3 length: 12; clone size: -; V gene: TRBV20-1; CDR3 DNA: TGCAGTGCTAGAGATGTCGGGGGTGGCTACACCTTC; CDR3 protein: CSARDVGGGYTF
D gene: TRBD1; J gene: TRBJ2-5; CDR3 length: 18; clone size: -; V gene: TRBV11-2; CDR3 DNA: TGTGCCAGCAGCTTAGGATGGACAGGGGGCGCGTGGGGCGAGACCCAGTACTTC; CDR3 protein: CASSLGWTGGAWGETQYF
D gene: -; J gene: TRBJ2-7; CDR3 length: 13; clone size: -; V gene: TRBV6-2/TRBV6-3; CDR3 DNA: TGTGCCAGCAGTTACATCACCTACTACGAGCAGTACTTC; CDR3 protein: CASSYITYYEQYF
D gene: TRBD1; J gene: TRBJ2-7; CDR3 length: 16; clone size: few; V gene: TRBV29-1; CDR3 DNA: TGCAGCGTTGAAGACGTAGGACAGGGTGATGACTACGAGCAGTACTTC; CDR3 protein: CSVEDVGQGDDYEQYF
D gene: -; J gene: TRBJ1-2; CDR3 length: 15; clone size: -; V gene: TRBV7-2; CDR3 DNA: TGTGCCAGCAGCTTAAGGACCACTACTAACTATGGCTACACCTTC; CDR3 protein: CASSLRTTTNYGYTF
D gene: TRBD1; J gene: TRBJ1-1; CDR3 length: 14; clone size: -; V gene: TRBV5-6; CDR3 DNA: TGTGCCAGCAGCTGGACAGGGAGGTACACTGACGCTTTCTTT; CDR3 protein: CASSWTGRYTDAFF
D gene: -; J gene: TRBJ1-2; CDR3 length: 12; clone size: -; V gene: TRBV12-3/TRBV12-4; CDR3 DNA: TGTGCCAGCAGTACTGGGACGAATGGCTACACCTTC; CDR3 protein: CASSTGTNGYTF